The clone carrying this T cell receptor (beta chain) has a handful of counts. Its antigen is currently unknown. TCRdb recomputed calls from the RT-PCR reads with MiXCR, one row per CDR3 protein. The sample contains 600,000 to 850,000 distinct CDR3 sequences, 14% of which appear only once. This sample was included in a study of response to subunit inactivated influenza vaccine. Findings and limits, study-wide: Researchers suggested that each seasonal influenza vaccination recruits few new T cells.

V was clipped by 0 bases and J by 0 bases; unmatched bases: 8. This CDR3 region has 17 residues. Germline-derived CDR1 and CDR2 are SQVTM and ANQGSEA. The clonotype comes from a man aged 50 to 60 who received an inactivated influenza vaccine. Sequencing was performed on PBMCs from blood, taken 14 days before vaccination. The gene calls are TRBV29-1 and TRBJ2-3; TRBD1 aligns across 8 bases. In DNA, the CDR3 is TGCAGCGTTGAAGATCTTGTCCAGGGGGCGAGCACAGATACGCAGTATTTT. Protein sequence: CSVEDLVQGASTDTQYF.